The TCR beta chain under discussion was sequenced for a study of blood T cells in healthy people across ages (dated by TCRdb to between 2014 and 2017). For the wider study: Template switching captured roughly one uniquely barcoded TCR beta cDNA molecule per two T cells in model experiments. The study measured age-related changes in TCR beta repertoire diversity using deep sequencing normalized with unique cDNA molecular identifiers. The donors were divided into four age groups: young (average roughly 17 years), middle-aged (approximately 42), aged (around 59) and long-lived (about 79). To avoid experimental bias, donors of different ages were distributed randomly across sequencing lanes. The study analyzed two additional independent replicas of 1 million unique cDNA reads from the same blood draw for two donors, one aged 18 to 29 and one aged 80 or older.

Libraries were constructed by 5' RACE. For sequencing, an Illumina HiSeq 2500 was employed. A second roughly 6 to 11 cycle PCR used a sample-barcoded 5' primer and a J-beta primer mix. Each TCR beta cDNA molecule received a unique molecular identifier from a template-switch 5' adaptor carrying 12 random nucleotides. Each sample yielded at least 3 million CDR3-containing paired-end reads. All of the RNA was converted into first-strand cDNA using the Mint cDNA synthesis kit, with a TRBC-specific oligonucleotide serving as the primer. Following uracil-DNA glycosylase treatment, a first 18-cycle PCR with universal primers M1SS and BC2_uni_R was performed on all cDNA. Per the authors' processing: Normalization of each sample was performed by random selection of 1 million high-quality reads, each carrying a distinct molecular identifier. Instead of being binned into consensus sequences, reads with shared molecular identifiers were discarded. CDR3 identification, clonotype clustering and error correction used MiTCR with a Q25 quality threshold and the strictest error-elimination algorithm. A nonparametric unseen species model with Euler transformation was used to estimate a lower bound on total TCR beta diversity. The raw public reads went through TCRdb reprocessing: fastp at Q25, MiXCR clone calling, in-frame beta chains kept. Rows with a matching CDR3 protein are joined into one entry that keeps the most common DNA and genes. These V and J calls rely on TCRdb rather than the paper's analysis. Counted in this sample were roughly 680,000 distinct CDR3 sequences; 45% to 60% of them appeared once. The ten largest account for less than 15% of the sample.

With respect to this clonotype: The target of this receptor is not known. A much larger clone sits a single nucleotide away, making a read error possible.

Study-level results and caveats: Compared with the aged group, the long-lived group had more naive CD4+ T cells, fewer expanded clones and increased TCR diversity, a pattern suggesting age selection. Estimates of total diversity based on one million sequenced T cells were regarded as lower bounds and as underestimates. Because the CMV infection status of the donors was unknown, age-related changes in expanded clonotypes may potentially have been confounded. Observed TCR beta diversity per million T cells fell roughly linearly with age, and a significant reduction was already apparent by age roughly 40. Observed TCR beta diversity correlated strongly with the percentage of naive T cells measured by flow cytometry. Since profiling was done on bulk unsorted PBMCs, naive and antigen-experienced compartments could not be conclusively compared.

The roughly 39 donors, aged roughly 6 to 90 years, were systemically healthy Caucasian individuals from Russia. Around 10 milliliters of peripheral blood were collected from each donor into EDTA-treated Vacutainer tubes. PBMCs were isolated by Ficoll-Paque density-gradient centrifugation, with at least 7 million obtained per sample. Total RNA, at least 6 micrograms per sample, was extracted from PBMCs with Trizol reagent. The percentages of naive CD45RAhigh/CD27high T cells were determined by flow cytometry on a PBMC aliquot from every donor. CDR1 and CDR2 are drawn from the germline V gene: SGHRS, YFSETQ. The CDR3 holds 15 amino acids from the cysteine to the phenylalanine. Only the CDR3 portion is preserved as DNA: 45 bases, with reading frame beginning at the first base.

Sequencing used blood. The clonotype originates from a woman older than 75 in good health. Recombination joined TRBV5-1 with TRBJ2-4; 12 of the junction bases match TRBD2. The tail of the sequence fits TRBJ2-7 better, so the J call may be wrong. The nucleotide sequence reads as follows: TGCGCCAGCAGCTTTTGGACTAGCGGGATATGCGAGCAGTACTTC. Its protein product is CASSFWTSGICEQYF.